Here is one TCR beta chain with its context. CDR3 length: 15 residues. CDR1 MDHEN and CDR2 SYDVKM come from the germline V gene. The V end lost 6 bases, the J end lost 1 base, and 16 bases lay between the germline ends. The data originate from a study of blood T cell repertoires in COVID-19. Study summary: Both acute and convalescent COVID-19 samples were obtained from the United States, Italy and Spain.

Using immunoSEQ multiplex PCR, the repertoire was profiled, and TCRdb retains in-frame clones only, with some absent. This table has about 240,000 clones, roughly 82% appearing once. The sequencing sample was made of peripheral blood. The V gene is TRBV28, the J gene TRBJ2-7; possible D gene TRBD1, 6 bases. The TCR comes from a man older than 75 with acute or convalescent COVID-19. The CDR3 spells CASSMPGTLSYEQYF. The CDR3 region has the DNA TGTGCCAGCAGCATGCCCGGGACACTGTCCTACGAGCAGTACTTC.